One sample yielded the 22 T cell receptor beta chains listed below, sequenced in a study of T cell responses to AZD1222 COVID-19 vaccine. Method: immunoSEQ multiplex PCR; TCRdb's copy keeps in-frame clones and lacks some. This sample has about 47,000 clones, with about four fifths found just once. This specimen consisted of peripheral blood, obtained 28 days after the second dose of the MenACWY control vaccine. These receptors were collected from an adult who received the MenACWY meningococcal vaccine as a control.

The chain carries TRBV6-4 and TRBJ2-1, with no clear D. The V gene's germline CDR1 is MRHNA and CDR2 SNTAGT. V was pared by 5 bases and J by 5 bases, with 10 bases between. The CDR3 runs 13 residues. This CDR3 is CASSPGPNNEQFF. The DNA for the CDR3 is TGTGCCAGCAGTCCAGGCCCTAACAATGAGCAGTTCTTC.

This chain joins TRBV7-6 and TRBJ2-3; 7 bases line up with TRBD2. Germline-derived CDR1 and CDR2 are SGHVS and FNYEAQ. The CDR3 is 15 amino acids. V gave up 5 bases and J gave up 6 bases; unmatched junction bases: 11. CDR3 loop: CASSQGGGKTDTQYF. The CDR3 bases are TGTGCCAGCAGCCAGGGCGGGGGAAAGACGGATACGCAGTATTTT.

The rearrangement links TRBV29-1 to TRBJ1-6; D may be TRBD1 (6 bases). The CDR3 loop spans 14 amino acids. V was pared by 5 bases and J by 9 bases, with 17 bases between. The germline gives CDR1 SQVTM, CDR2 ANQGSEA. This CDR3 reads CSVREGGIGSPLHF. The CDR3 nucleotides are TGCAGCGTTCGAGAGGGGGGTATAGGTTCACCCCTCCACTTT.

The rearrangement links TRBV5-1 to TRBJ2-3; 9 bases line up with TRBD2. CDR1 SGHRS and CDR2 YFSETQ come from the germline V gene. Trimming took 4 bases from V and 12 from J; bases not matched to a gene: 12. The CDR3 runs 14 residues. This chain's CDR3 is CASSPGTSLLLQYF. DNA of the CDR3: TGCGCCAGCAGCCCCGGGACTAGCCTCCTCCTCCAGTATTTT.

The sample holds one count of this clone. The CDR3 protein is CASSYAGQKGGYTF. The CDR3 region has the DNA TGTGCCAGCAGTTACGCGGGACAGAAGGGTGGCTACACCTTC. The chain links TRBV6-5 to TRBJ1-2, with 7 bases identical to TRBD1. The CDR3 extends over 14 amino acids. The V and J ends lost 2 bases and 7 bases, in that order; junction bases with no gene match: 7. Germline V gene lookup returns CDR1 MNHEY and CDR2 SVGAGI.

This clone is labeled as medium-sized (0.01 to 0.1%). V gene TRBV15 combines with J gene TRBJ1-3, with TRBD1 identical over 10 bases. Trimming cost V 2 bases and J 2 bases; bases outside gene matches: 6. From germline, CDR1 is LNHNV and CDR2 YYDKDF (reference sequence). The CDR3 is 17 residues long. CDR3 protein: CATSRSRTGGPGNTIYF. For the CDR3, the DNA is TGTGCCACCAGCAGATCCAGGACAGGGGGACCTGGAAACACCATATATTTT.

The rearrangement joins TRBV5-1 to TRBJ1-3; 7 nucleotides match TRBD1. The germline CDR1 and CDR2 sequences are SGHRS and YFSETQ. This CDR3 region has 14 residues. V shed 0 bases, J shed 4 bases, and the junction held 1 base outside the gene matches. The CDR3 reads CASSLEGGGNTIYF. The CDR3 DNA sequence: TGCGCCAGCAGCTTGGAAGGGGGCGGAAACACCATATATTTT. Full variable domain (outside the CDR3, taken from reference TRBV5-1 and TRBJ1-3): KAGVTQTPRYLIKTRGQQVTLSCSPISGHRSVSWYQQTPGQGLQFLFEYFSETQRNKGNFPGRFSGRQFSNSRSEMNVSTLELGDSALYLCASSLEGGGNTIYFGEGSWLTVV.

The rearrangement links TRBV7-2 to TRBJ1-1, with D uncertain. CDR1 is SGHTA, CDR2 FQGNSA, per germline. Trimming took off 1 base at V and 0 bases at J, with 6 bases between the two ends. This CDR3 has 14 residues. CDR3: CASSLVWVNTEAFF. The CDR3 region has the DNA TGTGCCAGCAGCTTAGTATGGGTGAACACTGAAGCTTTCTTT. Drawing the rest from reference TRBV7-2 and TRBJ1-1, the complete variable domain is GAGVSQSPSNKVTEKGKDVELRCDPISGHTALYWYRQSLGQGLEFLIYFQGNSAPDKSGLPSDRFSAERTGGSVSTLTIQRTQQEDSAVYLCASSLVWVNTEAFFGQGTRLTVV.

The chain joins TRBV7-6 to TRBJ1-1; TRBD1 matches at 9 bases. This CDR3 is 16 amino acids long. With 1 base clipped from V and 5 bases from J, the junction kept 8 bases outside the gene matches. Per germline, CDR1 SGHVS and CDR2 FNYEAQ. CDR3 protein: CASSLDVTGGGTEAFF. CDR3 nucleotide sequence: TGTGCCAGCAGCTTAGATGTGACAGGGGGAGGGACTGAAGCTTTCTTT.

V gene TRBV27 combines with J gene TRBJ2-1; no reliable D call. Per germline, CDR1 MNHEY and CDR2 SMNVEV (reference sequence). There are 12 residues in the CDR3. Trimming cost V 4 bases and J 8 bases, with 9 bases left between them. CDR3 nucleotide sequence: TGTGCCAGCAGTTATCAAGGGTATGAGCAGTTCTTC. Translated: CASSYQGYEQFF.

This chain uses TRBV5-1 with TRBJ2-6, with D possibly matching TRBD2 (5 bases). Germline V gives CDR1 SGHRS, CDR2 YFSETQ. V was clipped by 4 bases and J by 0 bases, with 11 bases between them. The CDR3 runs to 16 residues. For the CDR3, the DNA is TGCGCCAGCAGCCTACCGGGGTCCTCTGGGGCCAACGTCCTGACTTTC. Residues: CASSLPGSSGANVLTF.

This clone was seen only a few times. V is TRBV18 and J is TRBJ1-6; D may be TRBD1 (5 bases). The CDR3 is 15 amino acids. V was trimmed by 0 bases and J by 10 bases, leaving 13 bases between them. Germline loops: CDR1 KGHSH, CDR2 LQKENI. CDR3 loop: CASSPPQGTNSPLHF. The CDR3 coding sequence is TGTGCCAGCTCACCACCGCAGGGAACCAACTCACCCCTCCACTTT.

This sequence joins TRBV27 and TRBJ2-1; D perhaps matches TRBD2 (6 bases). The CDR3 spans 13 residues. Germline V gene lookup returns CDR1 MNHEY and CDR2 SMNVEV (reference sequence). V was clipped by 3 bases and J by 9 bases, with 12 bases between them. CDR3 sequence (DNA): TGTGCCAGCAGTTTCACGGGAGCCGGTGAGCAGTTCTTC. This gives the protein CASSFTGAGEQFF.

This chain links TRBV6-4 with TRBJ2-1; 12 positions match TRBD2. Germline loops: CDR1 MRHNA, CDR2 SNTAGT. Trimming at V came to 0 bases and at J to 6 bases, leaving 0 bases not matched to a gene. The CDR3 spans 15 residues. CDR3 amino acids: CASSDSTSGSNEQFF. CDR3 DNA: TGTGCCAGCAGTGACTCGACTAGCGGGAGCAATGAGCAGTTCTTC.

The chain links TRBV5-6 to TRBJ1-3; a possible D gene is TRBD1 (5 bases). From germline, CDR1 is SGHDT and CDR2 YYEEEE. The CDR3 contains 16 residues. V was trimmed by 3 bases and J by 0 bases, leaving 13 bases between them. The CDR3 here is CASSSWGPFSGNTIYF. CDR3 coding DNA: TGTGCCAGCAGCTCCTGGGGACCGTTCTCTGGAAACACCATATATTTT. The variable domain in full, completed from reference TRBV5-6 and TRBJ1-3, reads DAGVTQSPTHLIKTRGQQVTLRCSPKSGHDTVSWYQQALGQGPQFIFQYYEEEERQRGNFPDRFSGHQFPNYSSELNVNALLLGDSALYLCASSSWGPFSGNTIYFGEGSWLTVV.

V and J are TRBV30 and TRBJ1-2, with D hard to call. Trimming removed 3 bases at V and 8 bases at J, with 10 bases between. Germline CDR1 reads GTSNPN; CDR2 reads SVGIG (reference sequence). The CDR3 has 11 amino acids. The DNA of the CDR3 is TGTGCCTGGAGCGACATGGGGGGCTACACCTTC. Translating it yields CAWSDMGGYTF.

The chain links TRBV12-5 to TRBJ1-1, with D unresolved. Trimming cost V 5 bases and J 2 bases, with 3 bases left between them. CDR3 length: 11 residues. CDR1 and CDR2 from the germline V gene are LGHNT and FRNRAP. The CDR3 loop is CASGRNTEAFF. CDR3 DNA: TGTGCTAGTGGTCGAAACACTGAAGCTTTCTTT.

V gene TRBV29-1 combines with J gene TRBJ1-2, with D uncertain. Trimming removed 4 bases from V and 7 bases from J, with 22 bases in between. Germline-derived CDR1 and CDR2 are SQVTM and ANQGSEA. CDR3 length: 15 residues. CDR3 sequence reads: CSVGDDGISRGGYTF. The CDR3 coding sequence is TGCAGCGTTGGGGATGACGGAATAAGTCGAGGTGGCTACACCTTC.

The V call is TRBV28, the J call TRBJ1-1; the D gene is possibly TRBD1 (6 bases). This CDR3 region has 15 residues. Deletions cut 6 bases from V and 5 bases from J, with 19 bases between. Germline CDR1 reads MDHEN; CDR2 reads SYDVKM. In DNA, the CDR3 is TGTGCCAGCAGACCTTACACCAGGGGAGTGACTGAAGCTTTCTTT. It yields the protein CASRPYTRGVTEAFF.

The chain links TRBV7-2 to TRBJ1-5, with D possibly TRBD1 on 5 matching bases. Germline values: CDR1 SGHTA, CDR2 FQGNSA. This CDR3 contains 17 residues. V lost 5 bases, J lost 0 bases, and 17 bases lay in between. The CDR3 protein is CASSVRAGPYSNQPQHF. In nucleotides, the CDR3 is TGTGCCAGCAGCGTCCGGGCGGGGCCATATAGCAATCAGCCCCAGCATTTT.

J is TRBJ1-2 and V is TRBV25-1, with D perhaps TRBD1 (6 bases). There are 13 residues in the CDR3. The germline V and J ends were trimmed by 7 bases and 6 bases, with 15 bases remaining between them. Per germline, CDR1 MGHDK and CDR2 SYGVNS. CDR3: CASNRGAGDGYTF. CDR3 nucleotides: TGTGCCAGCAACCGGGGGGCGGGAGATGGCTACACCTTC.

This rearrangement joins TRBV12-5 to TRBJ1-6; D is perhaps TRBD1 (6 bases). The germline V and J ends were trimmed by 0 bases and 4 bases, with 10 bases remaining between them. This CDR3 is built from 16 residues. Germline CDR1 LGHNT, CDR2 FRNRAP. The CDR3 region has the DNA TGTGCTAGTGGTTTGGTACATCAGGGGTATAATTCACCCCTCCACTTT. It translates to CASGLVHQGYNSPLHF.